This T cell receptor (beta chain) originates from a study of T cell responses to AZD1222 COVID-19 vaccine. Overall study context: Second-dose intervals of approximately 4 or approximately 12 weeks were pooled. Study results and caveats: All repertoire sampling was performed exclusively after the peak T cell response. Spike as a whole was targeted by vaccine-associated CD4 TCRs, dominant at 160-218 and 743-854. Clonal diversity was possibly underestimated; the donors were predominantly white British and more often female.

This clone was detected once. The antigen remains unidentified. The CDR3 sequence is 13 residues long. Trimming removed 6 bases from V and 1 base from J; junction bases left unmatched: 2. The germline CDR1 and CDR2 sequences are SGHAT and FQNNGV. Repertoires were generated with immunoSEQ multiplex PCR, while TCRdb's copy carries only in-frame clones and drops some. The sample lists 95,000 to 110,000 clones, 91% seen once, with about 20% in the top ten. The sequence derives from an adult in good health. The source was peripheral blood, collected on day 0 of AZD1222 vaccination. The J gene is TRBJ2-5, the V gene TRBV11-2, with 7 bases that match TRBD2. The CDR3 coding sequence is TGTGCCAGCAGGGGGGGGATCCAAGAGACCCAGTACTTC. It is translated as CASRGGIQETQYF.